This TCR beta chain was recovered during a study of cytomegalovirus exposure and HLA in healthy donors. Overall study: An earlier analysis found 117 million unique TCR beta sequences from around 180 million T cells.

Study findings and constraints: Follow-up analysis later connected one missense variant in DCLRE1C with trimming of TCR beta V- and J-genes.

Germline lookup yields CDR1 LNHNV and CDR2 YYDKDF (reference sequence). Trimming removed 0 bases from V and 4 bases from J; junction bases left unmatched: 5. This CDR3 comprises 18 residues. The PCR contained 60 Vbeta and 13 Jbeta primers. This table comes from immunoSEQ multiplex PCR, and its TCRdb copy is limited to in-frame clones, with some not included. Of about 190,000 clones listed, more than 70% were seen once; the top ten hold about 5%. As for this clone: The antigen is unknown.

The V gene is TRBV15, the J gene TRBJ2-3, with 15 bases that match TRBD2. Sequences were obtained from PBMCs. The sequence was obtained from a man in his thirties or forties in good health and CMV-seropositive. CDR3 loop: CATSRDGTSGRMADTQYF. As DNA, the CDR3 is TGTGCCACCAGCAGAGATGGGACTAGCGGGAGGATGGCAGATACGCAGTATTTT.